The rows below give T cell receptor beta chains drawn from one sample of a study of cytomegalovirus exposure and HLA in healthy donors. Sequenced by immunoSEQ multiplex PCR; TCRdb stores in-frame clones only, minus some. The sample records some 120,000 clones, 85% to 90% being singletons. Source material: PBMCs. The source is a woman younger than 35 in good health and CMV-seronegative. Both conserved end residues are part of each CDR3. Each record gives: V gene, D gene, clone size, J gene, CDR3 DNA, CDR3 protein. The D gene is left open where the match is weak. Part of the rows lack a size; the others show once, few, many or a class for expanded clones.

V: TRBV28; D: NA; size: NA; J: TRBJ1-4; DNA: TGTGCCAGCATCACCACGTCCCGCCAGGGAAATTATGAAAAACTGTTTTTT; CDR3: CASITTSRQGNYEKLFF
V: TRBV11-3; D: TRBD2; size: NA; J: TRBJ2-1; DNA: TGTGCCAGCAGCTTTCTGCCTGCTAGCGGGAGCGATGAGCAGTTCTTC; CDR3: CASSFLPASGSDEQFF
V: TRBV5-1; D: TRBD2; size: NA; J: TRBJ2-3; DNA: TGCGCCAGCAGCTTAAGCGGGGGGGTAAGCACAGATACGCAGTATTTT; CDR3: CASSLSGGVSTDTQYF
V: TRBV7-6; D: NA; size: NA; J: TRBJ2-1; DNA: TGTGCCAGCAGCTTGGGCCCCCACAATGAGCAGTTCTTC; CDR3: CASSLGPHNEQFF
V: TRBV10-3; D: NA; size: NA; J: TRBJ2-1; DNA: TGTGCCATCAGTGAGTCGGGGATAGCGACATCGGGGTTCTTC; CDR3: CAISESGIATSGFF
V: TRBV30; D: NA; size: NA; J: TRBJ2-1; DNA: TGTGCCTGGACCCTAGGTGATCCAGCCTACAATGAGCAGTTCTTC; CDR3: CAWTLGDPAYNEQFF
V: TRBV12-1; D: NA; size: once; J: TRBJ2-7; DNA: TGTGCCAGCAGGTTTGTCAGACTAGCCACCTACGAGCAGTACTTC; CDR3: CASRFVRLATYEQYF
V: TRBV2; D: NA; size: NA; J: TRBJ2-3; DNA: TGTGCCAGCAGTGCATTGGTAGAGGGAGATACGCAGTATTTT; CDR3: CASSALVEGDTQYF
V: TRBV7-9; D: NA; size: NA; J: TRBJ1-4; DNA: TGTGCCAGCAGCCAGGCTCGGGAGGGATCTGAAAAACTGTTTTTT; CDR3: CASSQAREGSEKLFF
V: TRBV5-4; D: NA; size: NA; J: TRBJ2-7; DNA: TGTGCCAGCAGCCCCGACTTGATCTCCTACGAGCAGTACTTC; CDR3: CASSPDLISYEQYF
V: TRBV25-1; D: NA; size: NA; J: TRBJ2-3; DNA: TGTGCCAGCAGTGAATATAAGGGGGCAGATACGCAGTATTTT; CDR3: CASSEYKGADTQYF
V: TRBV5-1; D: TRBD2; size: NA; J: TRBJ2-5; DNA: TGCGCCAGCAGCACCGGGACTAGCGGAACCATCCAAGAGACCCAGTACTTC; CDR3: CASSTGTSGTIQETQYF
V: TRBV7-6; D: NA; size: NA; J: TRBJ2-7; DNA: TGTGCCAGCAGCTCGCCCCCGGCAGGAACCTACGAGCAGTACTTC; CDR3: CASSSPPAGTYEQYF
V: TRBV5-8; D: NA; size: NA; J: TRBJ2-1; DNA: TGTGCCAGCAGGGTTCAGGTTGGGGGCTCCCACTACAATGAGCAGTTCTTC; CDR3: CASRVQVGGSHYNEQFF
V: TRBV2; D: NA; size: NA; J: TRBJ1-1; DNA: TGTGCCAGCAGTGAAGCGGCAGGGAGGGGCACTGAAGCTTTCTTT; CDR3: CASSEAAGRGTEAFF
V: TRBV5-5; D: TRBD2; size: once; J: TRBJ2-1; DNA: TGTGCCAGCAGCTGGCGGGGGACCTACAATGAGCAGTTCTTC; CDR3: CASSWRGTYNEQFF
V: TRBV19; D: NA; size: once; J: TRBJ2-6; DNA: TGTGCCAGTAGTAAAAGGCAGGGTTCCGGGGCCAACGTCCTGACTTTC; CDR3: CASSKRQGSGANVLTF
V: TRBV11-2; D: TRBD2; size: NA; J: TRBJ2-1; DNA: TGTGCCAGCAGCTTAGGGCCGCCAGCGGGAGTCCCCTCCTACAATGAGCAGTTCTTC; CDR3: CASSLGPPAGVPSYNEQFF
V: TRBV2; D: NA; size: NA; J: TRBJ2-1; DNA: TGTGCCAGCACTCAGGACAGAGCTTACAATGAGCAGTTCTTC; CDR3: CASTQDRAYNEQFF
V: TRBV28; D: TRBD2; size: once; J: TRBJ2-1; DNA: TGTGCCAGCAGCTTCCTGCTAGCGGGAGGGCCCTCGTACAATGAGCAGTTCTTC; CDR3: CASSFLLAGGPSYNEQFF
V: TRBV18; D: NA; size: NA; J: TRBJ2-1; DNA: TGTGCCAGCTCCCCAGGCGGGGTCGGGAGAGTAAGGGATGAGCAGTTCTTC; CDR3: CASSPGGVGRVRDEQFF
V: TRBV18; D: TRBD1; size: NA; J: TRBJ1-5; DNA: TGTGCCAGCAGTCACGTGGGACAGGGACAGCCCCAGCATTTT; CDR3: CASSHVGQGQPQHF
V: TRBV12-5; D: NA; size: NA; J: TRBJ2-1; DNA: TGTGCTAGTGCCACGACAGGAATGCTCTACAATGAGCAGTTCTTC; CDR3: CASATTGMLYNEQFF
V: TRBV7-2; D: TRBD2; size: NA; J: TRBJ2-7; DNA: TGTGCCAGCAGCCACCCGGGACTAGCGGGATATCACGAGCAGTACTTC; CDR3: CASSHPGLAGYHEQYF
V: TRBV9; D: TRBD2; size: once; J: TRBJ2-7; DNA: TGTGCCAGCAGCGTAGCAGCGGGGGCTACATCCTACGAGCAGTACTTC; CDR3: CASSVAAGATSYEQYF
V: TRBV6-5; D: NA; size: NA; J: TRBJ2-7; DNA: TGTGCCAGCAGTTACTCGAGACGGGAGTGGGACGAGCAGTACTTC; CDR3: CASSYSRREWDEQYF
V: TRBV5-1; D: TRBD1; size: NA; J: TRBJ1-1; DNA: TGCGCCAGCAGCCGAGGGACGACAGGGGAAGCTTTCTTT; CDR3: CASSRGTTGEAFF
V: TRBV5-1; D: TRBD1; size: NA; J: TRBJ2-5; DNA: TGCGCCAGCAGCTTGCCCGTAGGGACAGGGGGAGAGACCCAGTACTTC; CDR3: CASSLPVGTGGETQYF
V: TRBV27; D: NA; size: NA; J: TRBJ2-1; DNA: TGTGCCAGCAGTCAGGGGAGATACTACAATGAGCAGTTCTTC; CDR3: CASSQGRYYNEQFF
V: TRBV4-3; D: TRBD1; size: NA; J: TRBJ1-4; DNA: TGCGCCAGCAGCCCCGGGACAGCAACTAATGAAAAACTGTTTTTT; CDR3: CASSPGTATNEKLFF
V: TRBV15; D: TRBD2; size: once; J: TRBJ2-3; DNA: TGTGCCACCAGCATTCCAGCGGGAGAGGATTTCGCTCTTAGCACAGATACGCAGTATTTT; CDR3: CATSIPAGEDFALSTDTQYF